This T cell receptor (beta chain) was captured in a study of beta chain features in type 1 diabetes. General study findings and limits: In every one of the four CD4+ subsets, TCRB CDR3s were moderately but significantly shorter in Type 1 diabetes patients. Researchers reported that naive, central memory and Treg TCRB repertoires appeared more similar in patients than in healthy donors.

In this sample, this clone turned up a few times. Its specificity is unknown. V was cut by 7 bases and J by 11 bases, with 17 bases left in between. The CDR3 runs to 12 residues. Germline V gene lookup returns CDR1 MNHEY and CDR2 SVGAGI. Reverse transcription of all isolated RNA meant that expressed TCRB transcripts were sequenced. The assay was immunoSEQ multiplex PCR, and TCRdb's table has in-frame clones only and misses some. This table has a few hundred thousand clones, roughly 15% appearing once. Donors underwent one heparinised blood draw, roughly 110 mL on average. V and J are TRBV6-5 and TRBJ1-2; a possible D gene is TRBD1 (5 bases). The clonotype was recovered from a man aged 30-40 years in good health. The sequenced sample was central memory CD4+ T cells from blood. CDR3 residues: CASTPGRRMYTF. DNA for the CDR3: TGTGCCAGCACACCGGGACGCCGAATGTACACCTTC.